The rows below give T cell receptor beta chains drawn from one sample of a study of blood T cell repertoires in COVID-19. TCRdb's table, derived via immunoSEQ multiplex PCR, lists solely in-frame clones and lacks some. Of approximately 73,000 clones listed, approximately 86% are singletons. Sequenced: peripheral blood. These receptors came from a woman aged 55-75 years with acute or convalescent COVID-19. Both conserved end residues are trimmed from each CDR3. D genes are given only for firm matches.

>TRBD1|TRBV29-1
SVDPGQGWTEAF
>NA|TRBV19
ASTAEGLSVGSYNEQF
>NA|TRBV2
ASSFDRSSYNEQF
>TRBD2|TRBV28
ASSPGGASSYEQY
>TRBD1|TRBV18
ASAGTGEETQY
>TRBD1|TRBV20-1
SASPPRQGFHEQY
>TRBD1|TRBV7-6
ASSPRQGDGETQY
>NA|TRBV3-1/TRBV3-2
ASSHQPGQPQH
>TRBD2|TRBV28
ASRGLAANLRDEQY
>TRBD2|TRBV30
AWSTIIAGAHNEQF
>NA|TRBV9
ASSPQNEGGKGGYT
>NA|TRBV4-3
ASSPQRDSGNTIY
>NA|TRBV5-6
ASSLAGASYNEQF
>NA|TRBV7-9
ASSLAGAEETQY
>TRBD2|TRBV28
ASSINSGTPQY
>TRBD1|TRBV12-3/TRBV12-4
ASSYTGEYGYT
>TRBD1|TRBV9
ASSVPRDRVGEQY
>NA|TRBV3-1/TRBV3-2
ASSQVRGETQY
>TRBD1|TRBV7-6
ASSLAERTGVAYEQY
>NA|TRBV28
ASIPGWSYNSPLH
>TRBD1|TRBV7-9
ASSSDRVVNEQF
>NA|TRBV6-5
ASSSPGTSNSPLH
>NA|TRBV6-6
ASSRGFHGNTIY
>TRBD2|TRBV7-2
ASSARMSWTSGSYNEQF
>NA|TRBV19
ASSMVEDYQPQH
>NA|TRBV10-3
AIKTERDTGELF
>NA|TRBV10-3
AISDGVAGGYT
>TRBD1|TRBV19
ASSVRTGVGEQY
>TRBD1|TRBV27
ASSFQFRGLGTEAF
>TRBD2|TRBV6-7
ASSYLTSGGSNEQF
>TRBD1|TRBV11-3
ASSIGQGAYNEQF
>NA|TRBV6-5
ASSRTLGATEAF
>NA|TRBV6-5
ASSYNTGYSGNTIY
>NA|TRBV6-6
ASRPGEGEKLF
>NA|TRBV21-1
ASSRLSDSYVDEQF
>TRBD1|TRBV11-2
ASSLESGTGDSPLH
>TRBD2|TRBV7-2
ASSRGLAGGNNEQF